The clone carrying this T cell receptor (beta chain) has only a few counts. The antigen is undetermined. The sample belongs to a study of Ad26.COV2.S vaccination and SARS-CoV-2 variants. TCRdb's copy holds only in-frame clones and misses some; the assay was immunoSEQ multiplex PCR. The profile covers hundreds of thousands of clones, with around 89% appearing a single time and approximately 5% taken by the ten largest. Stated treatment: approximately 18 received Ad26.COV2.S at low or high dose, single or two shots; five or six received placebo; per-sample allocation not given. Each sample was drawn 63 days after the first injection (of vaccine or placebo). Donation was by an adult aged 18-55 years who was in Boston. The CDR3 consists of 13 residues. V lost 8 bases to trimming and J lost 3 bases, with 14 bases between them. Germline CDR1 reads SNHLY; CDR2 reads FYNNEI. The study's findings and limits: Similar non-spike TCR breadth was observed in recipients of vaccine and of placebo.

The chain combines TRBV2 with TRBJ2-7, with a tentative D call TRBD2 (6 bases). The receptor was derived from a person aged 18 to 65 who received the Ad26.COV2.S COVID-19 vaccine or a placebo. The specimen comprised peripheral blood, sampled in a trial of Ad26.COV2.S vaccine versus placebo. The CDR3 coding sequence is TGTGCCAGCTCAGGAGGGCTAGACTACGAGCAGTACTTC. Encoded protein: CASSGGLDYEQYF.